This T cell receptor (beta chain) was observed in a study of blood T cell repertoires in COVID-19. Study-wide context: Italy, Spain and the United States were the sources of the convalescent and acute COVID-19 samples. PBMCs, B-cell-depleted T cells, or T cells were the source of the cDNA or gDNA that made up the material.

In the authors' workflow: Nucleated cell counts were estimated from reference gene primer amplification. Profiling relied on immunoSEQ multiplex PCR, and the TCRdb table lists in-frame clones only, not all of them. V, J and clone size are those of that table, while D and trimming were read from the DNA. Among about 140,000 clones listed, 77% were seen once. Germline V gene sequence: CDR1 SGHTA, CDR2 FQGTGA. The V end was cut by 8 bases, the J end by 0 bases, with 14 bases between. The CDR3 contains 14 residues. The clonotype originates from a woman aged 50 to 60 with active or convalescent COVID-19. The chain joins TRBV7-3 to TRBJ2-7, with D hard to call. The sequencing sample was made of peripheral blood. CDR3 residues: CASGPRALSYEQYF. The CDR3 DNA is TGTGCCAGCGGGCCGCGCGCCCTCTCCTACGAGCAGTACTTC.